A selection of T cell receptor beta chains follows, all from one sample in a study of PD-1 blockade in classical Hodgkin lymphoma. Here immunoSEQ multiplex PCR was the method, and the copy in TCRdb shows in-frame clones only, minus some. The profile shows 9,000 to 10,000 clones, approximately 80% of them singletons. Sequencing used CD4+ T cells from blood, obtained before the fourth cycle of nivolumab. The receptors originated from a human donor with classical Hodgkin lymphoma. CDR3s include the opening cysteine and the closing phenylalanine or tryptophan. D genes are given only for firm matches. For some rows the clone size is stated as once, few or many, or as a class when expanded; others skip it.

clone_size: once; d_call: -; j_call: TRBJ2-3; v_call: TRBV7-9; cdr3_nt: TGTGCCAGCAGCTTGTTGGCGGCTGGGGATACGCAGTATTTT; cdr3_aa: CASSLLAAGDTQYF
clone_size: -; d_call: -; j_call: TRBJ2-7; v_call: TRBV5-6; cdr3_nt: TGTGCCAGCAGCAAGGCGGGTAGCCCAGGGCACGGCTACGAGCAGTACTTC; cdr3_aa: CASSKAGSPGHGYEQYF
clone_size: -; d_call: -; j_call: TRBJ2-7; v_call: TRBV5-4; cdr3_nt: TGTGCCAGCAGCCCCGGGATTGCCTACGAGCAGTACTTC; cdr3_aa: CASSPGIAYEQYF
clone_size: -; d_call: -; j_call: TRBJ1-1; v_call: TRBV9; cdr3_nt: TGTGCCAGCAGCCTCACAGGGTATACGAACACTGAAGCTTTCTTT; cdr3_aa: CASSLTGYTNTEAFF
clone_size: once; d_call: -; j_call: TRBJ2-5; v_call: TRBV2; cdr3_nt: TGTGCCAGCAGTGAAAGTGCGGAAACGGCCCAGTACTTC; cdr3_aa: CASSESAETAQYF
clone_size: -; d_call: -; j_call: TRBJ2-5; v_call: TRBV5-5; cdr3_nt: TGTGCCAGCAGCTTGGGGGATGGAGAGACCCAGTACTTC; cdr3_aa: CASSLGDGETQYF
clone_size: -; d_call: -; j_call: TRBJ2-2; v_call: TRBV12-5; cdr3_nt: TGTGCTAGTGGTTTGGGTCTCACTTGGGGGTCCGGGGAGCTGTTTTTT; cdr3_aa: CASGLGLTWGSGELFF
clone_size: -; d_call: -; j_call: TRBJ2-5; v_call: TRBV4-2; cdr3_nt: TGTGCCAGCAGCCAAGAAAACAGGGCCCAAGAGACCCAGTACTTC; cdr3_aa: CASSQENRAQETQYF
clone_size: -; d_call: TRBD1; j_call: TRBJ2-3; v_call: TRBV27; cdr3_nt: TGTGCCAGCAGTGTGCGGGACAGGGGTACAGATACGCAGTATTTT; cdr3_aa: CASSVRDRGTDTQYF
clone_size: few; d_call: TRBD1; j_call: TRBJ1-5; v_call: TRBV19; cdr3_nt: TGTGCCAGTAGTATAGGCCAGGGGGTCAATCAGCCCCAGCATTTT; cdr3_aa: CASSIGQGVNQPQHF
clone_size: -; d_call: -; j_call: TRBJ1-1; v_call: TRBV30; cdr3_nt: TGTGCCTGGGCACCTGGGGGTTTGGACACTGAAGCTTTCTTT; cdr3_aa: CAWAPGGLDTEAFF
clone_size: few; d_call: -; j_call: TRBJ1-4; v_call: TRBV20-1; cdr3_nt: TGCAGTGCTAGAGATGAAAAACTGTTTTTT; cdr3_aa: CSARDEKLFF
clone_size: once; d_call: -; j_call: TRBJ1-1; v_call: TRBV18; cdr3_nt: TGTGCCAGCTCACCCAGGGGGAACACTGAAGCTTTCTTT; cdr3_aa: CASSPRGNTEAFF
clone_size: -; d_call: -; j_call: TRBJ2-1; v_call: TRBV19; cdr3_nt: TGTGCCAGTAGGGGGAGCTCCTACAATGAGCAGTTCTTC; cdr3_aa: CASRGSSYNEQFF
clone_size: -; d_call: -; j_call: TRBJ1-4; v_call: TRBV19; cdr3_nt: TGTGCCAGTAGCCCGACGGCTTCTTCTGAAAAACTGTTTTTT; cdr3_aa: CASSPTASSEKLFF
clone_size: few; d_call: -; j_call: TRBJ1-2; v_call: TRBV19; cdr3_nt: TGTGCCAGTAGTAAAGGGGTCAACTATGGCTACACCTTC; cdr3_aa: CASSKGVNYGYTF
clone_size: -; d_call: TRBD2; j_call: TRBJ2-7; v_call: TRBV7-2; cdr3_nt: TGTGCCAGCAGCTTAGGGCCGGGACTAGGGGCCTACGAGCAGTACTTC; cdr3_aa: CASSLGPGLGAYEQYF
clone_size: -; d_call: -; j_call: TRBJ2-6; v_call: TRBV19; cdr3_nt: TGTGCCAGTACCCCCTGGAGAGTCTCTGGGGCCAACGTCCTGACTTTC; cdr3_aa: CASTPWRVSGANVLTF
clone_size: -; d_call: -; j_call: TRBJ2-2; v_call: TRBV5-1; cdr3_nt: TGCGCCAGCAGCTTGGCCGGGACCAAGGACGGGGAGCTGTTTTTT; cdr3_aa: CASSLAGTKDGELFF
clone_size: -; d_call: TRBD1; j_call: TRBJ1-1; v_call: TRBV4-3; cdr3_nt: TGCGCCAGCAGCCATGCAGGGGGCTTGGGCACTGAAGCTTTCTTT; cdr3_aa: CASSHAGGLGTEAFF
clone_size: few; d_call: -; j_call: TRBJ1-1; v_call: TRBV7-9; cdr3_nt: TGTGCCAGCAGCTTAGATGGGGGGAACACTGAAGCTTTCTTT; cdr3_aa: CASSLDGGNTEAFF
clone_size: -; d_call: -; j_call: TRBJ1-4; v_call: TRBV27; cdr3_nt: TGTGCCAGCACCAACACCCTTCGACTGGGGGGCTATGAAAAACTGTTTTTT; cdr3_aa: CASTNTLRLGGYEKLFF